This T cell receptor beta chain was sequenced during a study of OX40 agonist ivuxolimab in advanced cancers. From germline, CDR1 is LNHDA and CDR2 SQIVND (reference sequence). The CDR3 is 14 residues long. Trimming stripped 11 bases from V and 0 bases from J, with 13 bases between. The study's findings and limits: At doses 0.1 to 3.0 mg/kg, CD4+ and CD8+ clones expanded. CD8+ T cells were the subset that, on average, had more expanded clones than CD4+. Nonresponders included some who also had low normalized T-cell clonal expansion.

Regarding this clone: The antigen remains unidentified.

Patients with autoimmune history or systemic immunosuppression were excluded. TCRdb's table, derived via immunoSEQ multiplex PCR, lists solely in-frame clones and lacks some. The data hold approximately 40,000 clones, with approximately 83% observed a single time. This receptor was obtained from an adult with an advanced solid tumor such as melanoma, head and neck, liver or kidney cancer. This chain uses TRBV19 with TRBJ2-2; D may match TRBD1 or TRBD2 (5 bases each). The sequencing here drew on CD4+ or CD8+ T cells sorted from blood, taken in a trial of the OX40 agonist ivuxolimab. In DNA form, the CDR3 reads TGTGCCCTAACCGGGGCAACGAACACCGGGGAGCTGTTTTTT. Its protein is CALTGATNTGELFF.